What follows is one T cell receptor beta chain and its context. This CDR3 comprises 14 residues. V was pared by 2 bases and J by 0 bases, with 6 bases between. The germline gives CDR1 SGHKS, CDR2 YYEKEE (reference sequence). These data originate in a study of shared clonotypes between healthy human individuals. As originally analysed: ImmunoSEQ junction-only sequences lacked quality scores, so their filtering differed. Assay used: immunoSEQ multiplex PCR; TCRdb lists only in-frame clones, some missing. D and trimming were read from the DNA, whereas the V and J calls and clone size are those reported in that table. The table lists approximately 2.1 million clones, 80% to 95% of them singletons.

The chain uses TRBV5-5 and TRBJ1-3; D gene ambiguous. This TCR was sampled from a man aged 18 to 30 in good health. Some clones in this sample may be carry-over from other donors' samples. The sequenced sample was naive CD4+ T cells from PBMCs. This sample's subset: CD45RA+ positively selected. The CDR3, as DNA: TGTGCCAGCAGCTTCGAGAGCTCTGGAAACACCATATATTTT. This encodes CASSFESSGNTIYF.